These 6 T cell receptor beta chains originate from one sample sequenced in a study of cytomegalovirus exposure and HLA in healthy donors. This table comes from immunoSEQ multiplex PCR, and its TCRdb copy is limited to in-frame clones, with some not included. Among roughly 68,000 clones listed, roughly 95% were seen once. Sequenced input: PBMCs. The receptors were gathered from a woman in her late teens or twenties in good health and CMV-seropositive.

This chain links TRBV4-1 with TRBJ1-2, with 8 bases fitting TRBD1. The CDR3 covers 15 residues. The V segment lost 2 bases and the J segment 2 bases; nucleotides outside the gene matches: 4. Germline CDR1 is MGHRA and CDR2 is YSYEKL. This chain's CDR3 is CASSQPRDRNYGYTF. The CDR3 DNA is TGCGCCAGCAGCCAACCCCGGGACAGGAACTATGGCTACACCTTC.

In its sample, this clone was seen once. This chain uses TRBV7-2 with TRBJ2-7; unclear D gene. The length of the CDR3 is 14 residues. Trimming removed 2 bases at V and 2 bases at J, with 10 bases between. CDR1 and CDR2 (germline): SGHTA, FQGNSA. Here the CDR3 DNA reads TGTGCCAGCAGCTTATCCCAGGTAGCCTACGAGCAGTACTTC. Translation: CASSLSQVAYEQYF.

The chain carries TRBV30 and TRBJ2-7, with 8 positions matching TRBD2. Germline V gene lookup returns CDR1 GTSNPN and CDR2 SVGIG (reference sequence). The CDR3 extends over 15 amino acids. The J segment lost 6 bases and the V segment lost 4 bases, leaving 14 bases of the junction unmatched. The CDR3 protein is CAWKRIPGLVSEQYF. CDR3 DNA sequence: TGTGCCTGGAAGAGAATTCCGGGACTAGTTAGCGAGCAGTACTTC.

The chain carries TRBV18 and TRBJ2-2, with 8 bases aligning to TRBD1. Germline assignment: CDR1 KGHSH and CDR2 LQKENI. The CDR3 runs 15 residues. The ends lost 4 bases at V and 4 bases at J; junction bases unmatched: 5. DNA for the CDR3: TGTGCCAGCTCACTCGGACAGGGTCCCACCGGGGAGCTGTTTTTT. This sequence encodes CASSLGQGPTGELFF.

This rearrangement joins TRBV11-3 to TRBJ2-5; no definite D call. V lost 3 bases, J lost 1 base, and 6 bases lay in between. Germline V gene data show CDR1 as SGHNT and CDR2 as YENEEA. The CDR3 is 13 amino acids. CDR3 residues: CASSFSLQETQYF. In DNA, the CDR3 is TGTGCCAGCAGCTTCAGTCTCCAAGAGACCCAGTACTTC. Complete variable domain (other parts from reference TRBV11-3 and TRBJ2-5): EAGVVQSPRYKIIEKKQPVAFWCNPISGHNTLYWYLQNLGQGPELLIRYENEEAVDDSQLPKDRFSAERLKGVDSTLKIQPAELGDSAVYLCASSFSLQETQYFGPGTRLLVL.

The CDR3 region is CASSVGQGNQPQHF. CDR3 DNA: TGTGCCAGCAGCGTAGGGCAGGGCAATCAGCCCCAGCATTTT. The chain links TRBV9 to TRBJ1-5, with D unclear. The CDR3 contains 14 residues. Deletions cut 0 bases from V and 2 bases from J, with 6 bases between. Looked up from germline, CDR1 is SGDLS and CDR2 is YYNGEE. The whole variable domain, filled in from reference TRBV9 and TRBJ1-5, reads DSGVTQTPKHLITATGQRVTLRCSPRSGDLSVYWYQQSLDQGLQFLIQYYNGEERAKGNILERFSAQQFPDLHSELNLSSLELGDSALYFCASSVGQGNQPQHFGDGTRLSIL.